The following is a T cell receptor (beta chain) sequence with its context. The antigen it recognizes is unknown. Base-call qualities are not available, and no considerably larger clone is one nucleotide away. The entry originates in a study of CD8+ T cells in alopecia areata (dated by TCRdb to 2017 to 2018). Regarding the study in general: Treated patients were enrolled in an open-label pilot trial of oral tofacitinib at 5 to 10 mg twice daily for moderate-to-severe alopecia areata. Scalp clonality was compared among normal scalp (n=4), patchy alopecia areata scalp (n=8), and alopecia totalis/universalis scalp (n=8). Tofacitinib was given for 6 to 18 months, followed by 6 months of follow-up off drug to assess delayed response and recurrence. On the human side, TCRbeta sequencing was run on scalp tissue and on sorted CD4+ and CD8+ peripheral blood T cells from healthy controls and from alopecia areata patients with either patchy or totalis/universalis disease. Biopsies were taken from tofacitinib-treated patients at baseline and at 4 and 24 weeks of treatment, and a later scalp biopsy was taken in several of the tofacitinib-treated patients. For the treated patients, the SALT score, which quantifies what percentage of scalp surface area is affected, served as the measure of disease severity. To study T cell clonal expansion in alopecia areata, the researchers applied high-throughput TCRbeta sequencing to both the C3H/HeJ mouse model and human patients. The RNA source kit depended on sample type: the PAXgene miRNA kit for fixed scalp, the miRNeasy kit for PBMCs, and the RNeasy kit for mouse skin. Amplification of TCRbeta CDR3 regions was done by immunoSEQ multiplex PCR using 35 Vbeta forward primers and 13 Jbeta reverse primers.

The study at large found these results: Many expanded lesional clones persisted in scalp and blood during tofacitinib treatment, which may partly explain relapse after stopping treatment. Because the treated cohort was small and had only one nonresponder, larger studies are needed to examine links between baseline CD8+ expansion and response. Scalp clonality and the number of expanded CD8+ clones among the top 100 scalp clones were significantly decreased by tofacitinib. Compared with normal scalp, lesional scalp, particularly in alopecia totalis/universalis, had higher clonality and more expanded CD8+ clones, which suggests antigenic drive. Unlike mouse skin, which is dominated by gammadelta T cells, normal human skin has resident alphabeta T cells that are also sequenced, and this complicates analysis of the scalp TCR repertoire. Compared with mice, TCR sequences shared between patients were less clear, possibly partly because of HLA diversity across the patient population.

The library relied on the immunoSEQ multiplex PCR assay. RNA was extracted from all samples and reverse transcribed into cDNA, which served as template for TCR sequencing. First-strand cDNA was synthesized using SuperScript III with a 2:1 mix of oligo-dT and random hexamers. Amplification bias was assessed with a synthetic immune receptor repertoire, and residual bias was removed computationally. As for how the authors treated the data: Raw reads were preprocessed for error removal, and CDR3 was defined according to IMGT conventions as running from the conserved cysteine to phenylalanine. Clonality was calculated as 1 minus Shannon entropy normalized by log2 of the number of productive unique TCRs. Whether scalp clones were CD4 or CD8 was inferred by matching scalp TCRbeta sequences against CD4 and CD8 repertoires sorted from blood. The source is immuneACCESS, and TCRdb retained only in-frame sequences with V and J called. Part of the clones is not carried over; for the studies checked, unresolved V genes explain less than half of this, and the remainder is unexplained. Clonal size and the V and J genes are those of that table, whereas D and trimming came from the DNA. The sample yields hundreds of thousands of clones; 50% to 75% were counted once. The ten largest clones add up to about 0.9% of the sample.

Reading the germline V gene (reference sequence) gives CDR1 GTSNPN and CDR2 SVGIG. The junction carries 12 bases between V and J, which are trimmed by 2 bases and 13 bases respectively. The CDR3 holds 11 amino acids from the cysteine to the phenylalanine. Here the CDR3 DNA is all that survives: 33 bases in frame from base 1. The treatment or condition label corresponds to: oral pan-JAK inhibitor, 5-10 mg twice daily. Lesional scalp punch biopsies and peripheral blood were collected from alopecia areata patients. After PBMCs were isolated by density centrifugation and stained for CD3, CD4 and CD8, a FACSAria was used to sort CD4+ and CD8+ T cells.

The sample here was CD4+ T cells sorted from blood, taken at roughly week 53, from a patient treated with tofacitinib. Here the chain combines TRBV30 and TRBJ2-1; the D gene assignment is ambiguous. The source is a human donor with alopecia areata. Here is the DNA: TGTGCCTGGAGTAACACCACTACCCAGTTCTTC. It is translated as CAWSNTTTQFF.